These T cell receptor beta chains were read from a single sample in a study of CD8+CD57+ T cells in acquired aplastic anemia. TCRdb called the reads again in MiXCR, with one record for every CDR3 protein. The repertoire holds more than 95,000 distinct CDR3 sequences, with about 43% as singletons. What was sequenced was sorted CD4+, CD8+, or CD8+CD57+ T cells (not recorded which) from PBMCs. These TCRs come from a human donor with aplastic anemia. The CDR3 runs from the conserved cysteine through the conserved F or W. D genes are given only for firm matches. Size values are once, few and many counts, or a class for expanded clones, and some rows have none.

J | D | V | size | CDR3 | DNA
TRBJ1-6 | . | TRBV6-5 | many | CASSYKPLNSPLHF | TGTGCCAGCAGTTACAAACCCCTTAATTCACCCCTCCACTTT
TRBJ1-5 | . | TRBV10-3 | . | CAISRGEGVPPQHF | TGTGCCATCAGTAGAGGGGAAGGGGTTCCGCCCCAGCATTTT
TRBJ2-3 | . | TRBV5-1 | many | CASSLGGTDTQYF | TGCGCCAGCAGCTTGGGGGGCACAGATACGCAGTATTTT
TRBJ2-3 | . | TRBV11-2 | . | CASSDSFGSSTDTQYF | TGTGCCAGCAGTGACTCTTTCGGGTCTAGCACAGATACGCAGTATTTT
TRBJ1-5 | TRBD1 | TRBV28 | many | CASSPPGGGQPQHF | TGTGCCAGCAGTCCCCCAGGGGGTGGGCAGCCCCAGCATTTT
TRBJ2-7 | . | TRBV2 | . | CASSEGTF | TGTGCCAGCAGCGAGGGGACCTTC
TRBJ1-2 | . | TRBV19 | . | CASTVAGRGYGYTF | TGTGCCAGTACGGTGGCCGGAAGGGGTTATGGCTACACCTTC
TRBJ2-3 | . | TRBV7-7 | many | CASSLGQRTDTQYF | TGTGCTAGCAGCTTAGGGCAACGCACAGATACGCAGTATTTT
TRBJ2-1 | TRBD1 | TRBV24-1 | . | CATSGTGNNNEQFF | TGTGCCACCAGTGGGACAGGGAACAACAATGAGCAGTTCTTC
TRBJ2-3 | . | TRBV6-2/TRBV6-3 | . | CASNSLRTDTQYF | TGTGCCAGCAATTCACTTCGCACAGATACGCAGTATTTT
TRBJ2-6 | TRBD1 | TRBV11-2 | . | CASSLEPTGDPRPGANVLTF | TGTGCCAGCAGCTTAGAGCCAACAGGGGACCCTAGGCCTGGGGCCAACGTCCTGACTTTC
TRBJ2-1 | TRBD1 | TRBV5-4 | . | CASSSWTGTTYNEQFF | TGTGCCAGCAGCTCCTGGACAGGGACGACCTACAATGAGCAGTTCTTC
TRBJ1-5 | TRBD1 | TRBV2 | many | CASRTQGGSNQPQHF | TGTGCCAGCAGAACACAGGGGGGAAGCAATCAGCCCCAGCATTTT
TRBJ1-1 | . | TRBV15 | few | CATSRPGNTEAFF | TGTGCCACCAGCAGACCTGGGAACACTGAAGCTTTCTTT
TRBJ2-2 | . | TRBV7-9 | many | CASSLVSGQAGELFF | TGTGCCAGCAGCTTAGTGTCAGGGCAGGCCGGGGAGCTGTTTTTT
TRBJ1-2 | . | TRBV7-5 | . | CISVPDPSGTGDRGYTF | .
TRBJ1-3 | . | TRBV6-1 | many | CASSGGGGTIYF | TGTGCCAGCAGTGGAGGTGGAGGGACCATATATTTT
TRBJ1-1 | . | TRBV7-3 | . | CASSFSVPEAFF | TGTGCCAGCAGCTTCTCGGTCCCTGAAGCTTTCTTT
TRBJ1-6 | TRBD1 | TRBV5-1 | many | CASSRTRTGGLLGSPLHF | TGCGCCAGCAGCCGGACAAGGACAGGGGGGCTCCTGGGTTCACCCCTCCACTTT
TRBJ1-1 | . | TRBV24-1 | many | CATSLGGSGHTEAFF | TGTGCCACCAGCCTCGGGGGGTCGGGTCACACTGAAGCTTTCTTT
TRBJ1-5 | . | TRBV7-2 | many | CASSITGTHQPQHF | TGTGCCAGCAGTATTACAGGGACCCATCAGCCCCAGCATTTT
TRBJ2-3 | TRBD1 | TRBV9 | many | CASSVTIRDRGTDTQYF | TGTGCCAGCAGCGTCACCATCCGGGACAGGGGAACAGATACGCAGTATTTT
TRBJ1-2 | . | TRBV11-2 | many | CASSLGGPPPTF | TGTGCCAGCAGCTTAGGGGGCCCTCCGCCCACCTTC
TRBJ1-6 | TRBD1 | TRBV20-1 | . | CSARDPGQENSPLHF | TGCAGTGCTAGAGATCCGGGACAGGAAAATTCACCCCTCCACTTT
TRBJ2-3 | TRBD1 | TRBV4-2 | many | CASSRSILDRASDTQYF | TGTGCCAGCAGCCGAAGTATTCTCGACAGGGCATCGGATACGCAGTATTTT
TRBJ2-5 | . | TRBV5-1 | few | CASSLGGPETQYF | TGCGCCAGCAGCTTGGGGGGGCCAGAGACCCAGTACTTC
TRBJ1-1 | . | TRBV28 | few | CASTLTTEAFF | TGTGCCAGCACACTCACTACTGAAGCTTTCTTT
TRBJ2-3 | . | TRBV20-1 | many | CSARASMGFTDTQYF | TGCAGTGCTAGGGCCAGTATGGGATTCACAGATACGCAGTATTTT
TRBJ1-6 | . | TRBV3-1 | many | CASSRDNSPLHF | TGTGCCAGCAGCCGGGATAATTCACCCCTCCACTTT
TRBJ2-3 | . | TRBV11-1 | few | CASSLEGGGTDTQYF | TGTGCCAGCAGCTTAGAGGGGGGGGGGACAGATACGCAGTATTTT
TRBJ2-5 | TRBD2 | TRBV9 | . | CASSVGTSGAGQETQYF | TGTGCCAGCAGCGTAGGGACTAGCGGGGCTGGCCAAGAGACCCAGTACTTC
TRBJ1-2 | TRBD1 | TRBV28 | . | CASSLTPGTGGTYGYTF | TGTGCCAGCAGTTTGACGCCCGGGACAGGGGGCACATATGGCTACACCTTC
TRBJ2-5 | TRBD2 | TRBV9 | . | CASSVSGGFPETQYF | TGTGCCAGCAGCGTAAGCGGGGGGTTCCCAGAGACCCAGTACTTC
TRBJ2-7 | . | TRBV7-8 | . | CASSLYQGSSYEQYF | TGTGCCAGCAGCTTATATCAGGGGAGCTCCTACGAGCAGTACTTC
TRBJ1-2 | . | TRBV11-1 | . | CASSPPSLATDTGYGYTF | TGTGCCAGCTCACCACCGAGCCTCGCCACCGATACGGGCTATGGCTACACCTTC
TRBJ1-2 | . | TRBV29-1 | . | CSVFDVRSYGYTF | TGCAGCGTCTTTGATGTACGGAGCTATGGCTACACCTTC
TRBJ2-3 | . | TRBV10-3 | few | CAISEAGADTQYF | TGTGCCATCAGTGAGGCGGGCGCAGATACGCAGTATTTT
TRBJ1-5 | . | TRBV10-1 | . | CASSGRGGQPQHF | TGCGCCAGCAGTGGTAGGGGTGGTCAGCCCCAGCATTTT
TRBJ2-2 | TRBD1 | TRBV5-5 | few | CASSLNRGMTGELFF | TGTGCCAGCAGCTTGAACAGGGGTATGACCGGGGAGCTGTTTTTT
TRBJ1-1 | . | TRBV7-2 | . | CASSLASAGGPEAFF | TGTGCCAGCAGCTTAGCTTCCGCCGGGGGGCCTGAAGCTTTCTTT
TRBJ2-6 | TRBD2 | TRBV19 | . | CAVGGVSGANVLTF | TGTGCCGTTGGGGGGGTTTCTGGGGCCAACGTCCTGACTTTC
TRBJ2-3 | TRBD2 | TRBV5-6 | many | CASSFGTRGTDTQYF | TGTGCCAGCAGCTTCGGGACTAGGGGCACAGATACGCAGTATTTT
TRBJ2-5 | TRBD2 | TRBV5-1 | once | CASSLGQRGGLGETRYF | TGCGCCAGCAGCTTGGGACAGCGGGGGGGCCTCGGAGAGACCCGGTACTTC
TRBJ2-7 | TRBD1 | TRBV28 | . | CASSPDRVAYEQYF | TGTGCCAGCAGTCCGGACAGGGTGGCCTACGAGCAGTACTTC